This TCR beta chain was sequenced for a study of blood T cell repertoires in COVID-19 (dated by TCRdb to 2020 to 2021). Concerning the study at large: Samples from collaborators originated in the United States, Italy and Spain and spanned both the acute and convalescent phases of COVID-19. Where HLA class I and class II types were available, the types were taken from metadata supplied by the sample provider, not from assay-based typing. The repertoires were released in a freely available public database meant as a resource for research on the immune response to SARS-CoV-2. The sample metadata nearly always contained a de-identified subject ID, COVID-19 status, age in years and sex. Samples came from the ongoing ImmuneRACE study (first 160 participants) plus 1,254 subjects from 6 global collaborators. The dataset comprised deeply sampled blood TCRbeta repertoires from subjects exposed to, actively infected with, or recovered from COVID-19. The prospective study material was composed of cDNA or gDNA derived from T cells, B-cell-depleted T cells, or PBMCs. Points the paper makes about the study in general: Clinical and demographic metadata were provided uncurated, with the amount varying by source and participant.

The immunoSEQ Assay, a bias-controlled multiplex PCR, was used to amplify TCRbeta CDR3 regions from genomic DNA. Per the source publication's procedure: The number of nucleated cells in each sample was estimated from the amplification of reference gene primers within the assay. To quantify the absolute abundance of each unique TCRbeta CDR3 rearrangement, sequence reads were collapsed and filtered. Productive Simpson clonality was computed per sample as the square root of Simpson's diversity index over productive rearrangements. Drawn from immuneACCESS, this table holds only the in-frame rearrangements with V and J called that TCRdb kept. Clones are partly lost; checked studies trace under half to an unresolved V gene and leave the rest unexplained. V, J and clone size are those of that table, while D and trimming were read from the DNA. In all, the sample holds around 180,000 clones, and around 87% of those were seen once. Just under 2.5% of the sample comes from the top ten.

Each collaborating institution followed its own protocols to collect whole blood in K2EDTA tubes. Collaborator samples were shipped for TCRbeta analysis as frozen whole blood, isolated PBMCs, or DNA extracted from either sample type. CDR3 length: 17 amino acids, cysteine to phenylalanine. Just the 51-base CDR3 DNA is kept, in frame starting at base 1. V loses 4 bases of germline sequence and J loses 4 bases, and the interval between the two ends is 25 bases. Taken from the germline V gene (reference sequence), the CDR1 and CDR2 loops are GTSNPN and SVGIG. Note on this clone: The antigen it binds to is not known. No base qualities exist here, and no much larger clone lies one base off it.

The V and J genes are TRBV30 and TRBJ1-2; the D gene is perhaps TRBD1, on 6 matching bases. Sequencing was done on a sample of peripheral blood. This TCR derives from a man in his forties or fifties with active or convalescent COVID-19. The DNA reads as follows: TGTGCCTGGACTCCAGAGGGTACAGGGCTCCTAGGCTATGGCTACACCTTC. This translates into CAWTPEGTGLLGYGYTF.